This T cell receptor beta chain originates from a study of blood T cell repertoires in COVID-19. TCRdb's copy holds only in-frame clones and misses some; the assay was immunoSEQ multiplex PCR. The sample lists around 250,000 clones; roughly 88% were seen once. The CDR3 consists of 12 residues. V lost 7 bases and J 1 base, leaving 6 bases between the germline ends. The germline V gene encodes CDR1 SNHLY and CDR2 FYNNEI. The receptor comes from an elderly woman with COVID-19, enrolled during active disease. The chain carries TRBV2 and TRBJ2-3; no definite D call. Sequenced: peripheral blood. The CDR3, as DNA: TGTGCCAGCAATATCCGCACAGATACGCAGTATTTT. Amino acids: CASNIRTDTQYF.